These 15 T cell receptor beta chains were sequenced from one sample in a study of T cell responses to AZD1222 COVID-19 vaccine. Assay used: immunoSEQ multiplex PCR; TCRdb lists only in-frame clones, some missing. The profile shows 150,000 to 180,000 clones, 85% to 90% of them singletons. Specimen: peripheral blood, collected on day 0 of MenACWY control vaccination. These receptors were collected from an adult in good health.

CDR3 amino acids: CASSHGQVSGNTIYF. The CDR3 DNA follows: TGTGCCAGCAGCCACGGACAGGTCTCTGGAAACACCATATATTTT. The V and J genes are TRBV3-1 (or the pseudogene TRBV3-2) and TRBJ1-3, with 7 nucleotides matching TRBD1. V lost 3 bases to trimming and J lost 0 bases; unmatched junction nucleotides: 2. CDR3 size: 15 residues. Germline values: CDR1 LGHDT, CDR2 YNNKEL (reference sequence).

The chain links TRBV6-4 to TRBJ2-3; 9 bases map to TRBD1. V was pared by 5 bases and J by 4 bases, with 1 base of the junction left unmatched. This CDR3 is 13 amino acids long. In germline, CDR1 is MRHNA, CDR2 SNTAGT. The CDR3 DNA reads TGTGCCAGCAGTCGGGACAGGGCAGATACGCAGTATTTT. As protein: CASSRDRADTQYF.

The rearrangement uses TRBV5-6 and TRBJ1-1; TRBD1 matches 8 bases. Trimming took 4 bases from V and 8 from J; bases not matched to a gene: 13. CDR1 SGHDT and CDR2 YYEEEE come from the germline V gene. The CDR3 spans 15 residues. DNA of the CDR3: TGTGCCAGCAGCCCACTAGGGACAGGCGGATGGGAAGCTTTCTTT. This encodes CASSPLGTGGWEAFF.

CDR3 sequence (DNA): TGTGCCAGCAGTTACTCGATGTCGGCGGGAACTGCGGCTTTCTTT. Translated: CASSYSMSAGTAAFF. V and J are TRBV6-5 and TRBJ1-1; D is uncertain. Germline V lookup: CDR1 MNHEY, CDR2 SVGAGI. The CDR3 runs 15 residues. V lost 0 bases to trimming and J lost 11 bases, with 19 bases between them.

The chain has TRBV23-1 and TRBJ1-4; perhaps TRBD1 as D (6 bases). TRBV23-1 is an open reading frame, and its role is uncertain. This CDR3 spans 18 amino acids. V dropped 0 bases and J dropped 4 bases, with 18 bases sitting between them. The CDR3: CASSQSRGRGYRNEKLFF. The DNA for the CDR3 is TGCGCCAGCAGTCAATCGAGGGGCAGGGGTTACCGTAATGAAAAACTGTTTTTT.

This clone has only a few counts. CDR3 DNA sequence: TGTGCCAGCAGTGAAGATTGGAGCTCTGGAAACACCATATATTTT. Translation: CASSEDWSSGNTIYF. This chain uses TRBV6-1 with TRBJ1-3; D is unclear. The CDR3 length is 15 residues. The ends were cut back, 1 base at V and 0 bases at J, with 7 bases in the middle. Germline V gives CDR1 MNHNS, CDR2 SASEGT.

The J gene is TRBJ2-7, the V gene TRBV27; 9 bases line up with TRBD1. The CDR3 runs 16 residues. Trimming cost V 0 bases and J 0 bases; bases outside gene matches: 3. Per the germline V gene, CDR1 is MNHEY and CDR2 is SMNVEV (reference sequence). The CDR3 coding sequence is TGTGCCAGCAGTTTATCCGGGACAGGGTACTCCTACGAGCAGTACTTC. Protein: CASSLSGTGYSYEQYF.

The rearrangement links TRBV19 to TRBJ1-4, with D maybe TRBD1 (5 bases). Trimming stripped 3 bases from V and 8 bases from J, with 13 bases between. CDR3 size: 14 residues. The V gene's germline CDR1 is LNHDA and CDR2 SQIVND (reference sequence). Here the CDR3 DNA reads TGTGCCAGTAGTATGGGGACCGTCAGGGAAAAACTGTTTTTT. It encodes CASSMGTVREKLFF.

This chain uses TRBV19 with TRBJ1-2, with D possibly being TRBD1 (6 bases). The CDR3 sequence is 13 residues long. Trimming cost V 6 bases and J 1 base, with 9 bases left between them. Germline loops: CDR1 LNHDA, CDR2 SQIVND (reference sequence). CDR3 sequence reads: CASRRQVNYGYTF. CDR3 DNA sequence: TGTGCCAGTAGAAGACAGGTTAACTATGGCTACACCTTC.

The chain combines TRBV18 with TRBJ2-7, with no clear D. There are 12 residues in the CDR3. Germline lookup yields CDR1 KGHSH and CDR2 LQKENI. Trimming shortened V by 2 bases and J by 1 base, and 3 bases separated the two germline ends. The CDR3 loop reads CASSPDSYEQYV. The CDR3 nucleotides are TGTGCCAGCTCACCAGATTCCTACGAGCAGTACGTC.

This chain joins TRBV6-2 or TRBV6-3 and TRBJ1-3; 7 nucleotides line up with TRBD1. There are 14 residues in the CDR3. CDR1 and CDR2 (germline): MNHEY, SVGEGT. V lost 5 bases to trimming and J lost 4 bases; unmatched junction nucleotides: 5. CDR3 sequence (DNA): TGTGCCAGCAGTCGACAGGGAGACGGAAACACCATATATTTT. As protein: CASSRQGDGNTIYF.

This clone occurred once. The chain uses TRBV7-8 and TRBJ1-1, with D maybe TRBD1 (6 bases). The CDR3 contains 15 residues. Trimming removed 5 bases from V and 4 bases from J, with 17 bases in between. Looked up from germline, CDR1 is SGHVS and CDR2 is FQNEAQ. The CDR3 here is CASSPELGGGTEAFF. As DNA, the CDR3 is TGTGCCAGCAGCCCGGAACTAGGGGGAGGCACTGAAGCTTTCTTT.

The chain uses TRBV11-2 and TRBJ1-6; D possibly corresponds to TRBD1 (5 bases). The CDR3 covers 16 residues. CDR1 and CDR2 (germline): SGHAT, FQNNGV. V lost 7 bases to trimming and J lost 4 bases, with 17 bases between them. The CDR3 protein is CASTPLRQGYNSPLHF. The DNA for the CDR3 is TGTGCCAGCACCCCACTCAGGCAGGGATATAATTCACCCCTCCACTTT.

The chain employs TRBV11-2 and TRBJ2-2; D call uncertain. The CDR3 length is 14 residues. The V gene lost 3 bases and the J gene lost 3 bases, with 8 bases spanning the gap. The germline CDR1 and CDR2 sequences are SGHAT and FQNNGV. The CDR3 is CASSLPLHTGELFF. DNA for the CDR3: TGTGCCAGCAGCTTGCCCTTACACACCGGGGAGCTGTTTTTT.

This clone has only one observation. The rearrangement links TRBV5-1 to TRBJ1-2; TRBD1 is a possible D gene (6 bases). Looked up from germline, CDR1 is SGHRS and CDR2 is YFSETQ. The CDR3 sequence is 15 residues long. V shed 4 bases and J shed 8 bases, with 21 bases lying between them. The CDR3 DNA is TGCGCCAGCAGCCCATCCAACGGGGTTGGGGGCGGCTACACCTTC. Its protein product is CASSPSNGVGGGYTF. Looking up the rest from reference TRBV5-1 and TRBJ1-2 gives the full variable domain: KAGVTQTPRYLIKTRGQQVTLSCSPISGHRSVSWYQQTPGQGLQFLFEYFSETQRNKGNFPGRFSGRQFSNSRSEMNVSTLELGDSALYLCASSPSNGVGGGYTFGSGTRLTVV.